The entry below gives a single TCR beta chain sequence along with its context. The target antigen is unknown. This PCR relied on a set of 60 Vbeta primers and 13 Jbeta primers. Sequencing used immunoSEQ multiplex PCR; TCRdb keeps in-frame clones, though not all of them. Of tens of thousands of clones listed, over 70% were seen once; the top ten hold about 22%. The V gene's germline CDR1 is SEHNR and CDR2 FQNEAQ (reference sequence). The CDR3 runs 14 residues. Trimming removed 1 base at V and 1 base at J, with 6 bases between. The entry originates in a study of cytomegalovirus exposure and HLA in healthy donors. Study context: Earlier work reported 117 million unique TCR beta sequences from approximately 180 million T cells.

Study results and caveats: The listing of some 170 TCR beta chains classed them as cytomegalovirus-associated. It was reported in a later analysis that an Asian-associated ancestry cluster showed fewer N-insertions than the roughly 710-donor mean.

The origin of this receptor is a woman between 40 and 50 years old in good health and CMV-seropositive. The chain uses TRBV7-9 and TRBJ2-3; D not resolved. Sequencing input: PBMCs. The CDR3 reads CASSLGHGTDTQYF. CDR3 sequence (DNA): TGTGCCAGCAGCTTAGGACACGGCACAGATACGCAGTATTTT.